A few counts support the clone carrying this TCR beta chain. The antigen is unknown. TCRdb re-called the 5' RACE reads with MiXCR, one entry per CDR3 protein. This repertoire shows almost 550,000 distinct CDR3 sequences, roughly 20% found once; its top ten account for approximately 12%. This entry is derived from a study of T-cell memory formation after mild COVID-19. Looking at the study overall: The two donors had largely donor-specific TCR clusters.

The CDR3 has 13 amino acids. Germline CDR1 and CDR2: SQVTM and ANQGSEA. The J segment lost 0 bases and the V segment lost 5 bases, leaving 1 base of the junction unmatched. Findings and limits, study-wide: Nothing showed for sure that second-wave clones peaking on day 37 were SARS-CoV-2 specific. The CD4+ clones that contracted clustered mainly within CM and EM, and the CD8+ clones concentrated in EMRA.

The TCR sequence derives from an adult woman who had mild COVID-19 (a few samples of this study predate the infection). Cell type and time point are not known. This chain links TRBV29-1 with TRBJ1-2; 9 nucleotides align to TRBD1. Sequenced input: PBMCs or a T cell subset sorted from them (not recorded which). The DNA for the CDR3 is TGCAGCGTTCGGGACAGGGCTAACTATGGCTACACCTTC. Its protein is CSVRDRANYGYTF.